The 5 T cell receptor beta chains below come from one sample, sequenced in a study of graft-versus-host responses after intestinal transplantation. Profiling relied on immunoSEQ multiplex PCR, and the TCRdb table lists in-frame clones only, not all of them. The sample consists of 950 to 1,500 clones, over 80% of them appearing once. The sequencing used PBMCs, collected 7 days after intestinal transplantation. The source is a human patient who received an intestinal transplant, so some T cells may come from the graft donor.

This chain links TRBV2 with TRBJ2-7, with D perhaps matching TRBD1 (7 bases). The CDR3 runs 15 residues. The V gene lost 5 bases and the J gene lost 7 bases, with 21 bases spanning the gap. From germline, CDR1 is SNHLY and CDR2 FYNNEI. The CDR3: CASSPAQGDFREQYF. The CDR3 DNA reads TGTGCCAGCAGTCCCGCGCAGGGGGACTTTAGAGAGCAGTACTTC.

This clone was observed once. The V call is TRBV7-2, the J call TRBJ2-6, with D perhaps TRBD1 (5 bases). This CDR3 is 18 amino acids long. V was clipped by 5 bases and J by 5 bases, with 22 bases between them. Looked up from germline, CDR1 is SGHTA and CDR2 is FQGNSA. The CDR3 bases are TGTGCCAGCAGCGACAGCTGGAGACGACAAAGTCGGGCCAACGTCCTGACTTTC. It yields the protein CASSDSWRRQSRANVLTF.

The rearrangement joins TRBV30 to TRBJ2-1; D not resolved. This CDR3 has 14 amino acids. Trimming took off 0 bases at V and 6 bases at J, with 12 bases between the two ends. CDR1 and CDR2 (germline): GTSNPN, SVGIG (reference sequence). The CDR3 coding sequence is TGTGCCTGGAGTGTAGGTACTTGGGGCAATGAGCAGTTCTTC. Its translation: CAWSVGTWGNEQFF.

The chain links TRBV4-2 to TRBJ2-7; 8 bases agree with TRBD2. The CDR3 loop spans 17 amino acids. CDR1 is LGHNA and CDR2 is YNFKEQ in the germline V gene. J was trimmed by 3 bases and V by 0 bases; bases with no gene match: 10. The DNA of the CDR3 is TGTGCCAGCAGCCAAGATGGGATTGAGACTAGCGACTACGAGCAGTACTTC. It encodes CASSQDGIETSDYEQYF.

The V call is TRBV5-1, the J call TRBJ2-5; 11 nucleotides align to TRBD2. This CDR3 has 18 amino acids. V shed 0 bases, J shed 2 bases, and the junction held 9 bases outside the gene matches. Germline V gene sequence: CDR1 SGHRS, CDR2 YFSETQ. CDR3 region: CASSLADIGLAGQETQYF. As DNA, the CDR3 is TGCGCCAGCAGCTTGGCAGACATCGGACTAGCGGGTCAAGAGACCCAGTACTTC. Complete variable domain (other parts from reference TRBV5-1 and TRBJ2-5): KAGVTQTPRYLIKTRGQQVTLSCSPISGHRSVSWYQQTPGQGLQFLFEYFSETQRNKGNFPGRFSGRQFSNSRSEMNVSTLELGDSALYLCASSLADIGLAGQETQYFGPGTRLLVL.